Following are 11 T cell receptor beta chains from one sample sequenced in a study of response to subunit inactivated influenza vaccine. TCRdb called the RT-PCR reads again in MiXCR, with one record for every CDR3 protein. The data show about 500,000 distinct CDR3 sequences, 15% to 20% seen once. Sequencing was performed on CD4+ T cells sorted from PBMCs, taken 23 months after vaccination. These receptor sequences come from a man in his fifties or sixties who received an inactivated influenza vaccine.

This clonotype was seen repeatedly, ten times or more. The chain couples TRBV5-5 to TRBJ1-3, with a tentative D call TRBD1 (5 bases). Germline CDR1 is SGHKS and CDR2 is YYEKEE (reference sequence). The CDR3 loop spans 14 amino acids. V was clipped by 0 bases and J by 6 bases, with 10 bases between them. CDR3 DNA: TGTGCCAGCAGCTTGGGGACACTGGAAAACACCATATATTTT. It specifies CASSLGTLENTIYF.

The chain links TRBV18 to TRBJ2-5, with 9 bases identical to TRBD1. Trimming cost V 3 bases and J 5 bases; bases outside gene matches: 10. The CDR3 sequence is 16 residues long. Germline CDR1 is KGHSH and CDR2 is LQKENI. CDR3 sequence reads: CASSPPTGTGKETQYF. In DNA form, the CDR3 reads TGTGCCAGCTCACCTCCTACCGGGACAGGGAAGGAGACCCAGTACTTC.

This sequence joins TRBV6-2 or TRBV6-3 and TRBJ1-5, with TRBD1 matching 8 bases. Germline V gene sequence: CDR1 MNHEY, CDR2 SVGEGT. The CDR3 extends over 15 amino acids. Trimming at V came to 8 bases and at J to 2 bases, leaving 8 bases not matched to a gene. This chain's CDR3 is CASLGQGYGNQPQHF. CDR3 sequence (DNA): TGTGCCAGCCTCGGACAGGGATATGGCAATCAGCCCCAGCATTTT.

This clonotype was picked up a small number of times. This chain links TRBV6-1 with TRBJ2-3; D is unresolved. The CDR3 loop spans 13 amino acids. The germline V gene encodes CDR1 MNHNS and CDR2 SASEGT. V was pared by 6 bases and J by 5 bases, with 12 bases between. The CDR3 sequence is CASSPTYGDTQYF. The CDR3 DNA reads TGTGCCAGCAGCCCGACGTACGGAGATACGCAGTATTTT.

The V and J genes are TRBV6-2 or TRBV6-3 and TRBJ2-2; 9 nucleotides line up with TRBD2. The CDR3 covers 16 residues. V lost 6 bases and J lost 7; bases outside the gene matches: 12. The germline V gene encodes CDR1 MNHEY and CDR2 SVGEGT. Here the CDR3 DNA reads TGTGCCAGCAGATTAGCCGGGACTAGCTCCGGCGGGGAGCTGTTTTTT. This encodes CASRLAGTSSGGELFF.

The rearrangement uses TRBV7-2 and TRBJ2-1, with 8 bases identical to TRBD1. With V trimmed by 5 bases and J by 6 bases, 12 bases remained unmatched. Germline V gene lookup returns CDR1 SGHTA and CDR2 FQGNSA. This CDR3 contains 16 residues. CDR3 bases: TGTGCCAGCAGCAGAATCGGACAGGGTATTTTCAATGAGCAGTTCTTC. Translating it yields CASSRIGQGIFNEQFF.

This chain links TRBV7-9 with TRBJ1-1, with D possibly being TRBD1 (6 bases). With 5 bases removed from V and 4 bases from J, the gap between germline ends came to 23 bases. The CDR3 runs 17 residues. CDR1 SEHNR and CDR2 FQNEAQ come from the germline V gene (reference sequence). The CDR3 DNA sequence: TGTGCCAGCAGCCCCTACGTGGGACAAACGGGCGGCACTGAAGCTTTCTTT. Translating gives CASSPYVGQTGGTEAFF.

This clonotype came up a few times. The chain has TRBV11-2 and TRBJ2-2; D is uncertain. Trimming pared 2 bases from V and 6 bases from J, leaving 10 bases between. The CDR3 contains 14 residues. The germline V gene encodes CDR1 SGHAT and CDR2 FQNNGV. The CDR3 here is CASSLLSGSGELFF. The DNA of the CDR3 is TGTGCCAGCAGCTTATTATCAGGCTCCGGGGAGCTGTTTTTT.

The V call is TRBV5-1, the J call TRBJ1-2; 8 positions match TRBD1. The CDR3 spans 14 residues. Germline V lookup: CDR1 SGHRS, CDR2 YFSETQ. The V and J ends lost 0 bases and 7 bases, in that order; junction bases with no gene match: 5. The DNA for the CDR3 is TGCGCCAGCAGCTTGGCGGACAGGGCGGGTGGCTACACCTTC. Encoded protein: CASSLADRAGGYTF.

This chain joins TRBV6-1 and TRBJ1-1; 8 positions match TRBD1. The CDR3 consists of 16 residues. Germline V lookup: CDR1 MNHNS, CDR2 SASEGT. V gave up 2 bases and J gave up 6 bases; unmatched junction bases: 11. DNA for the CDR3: TGTGCCAGCAGTGAAACCTTTGGACAGGGAAGGGCTGAAGCTTTCTTT. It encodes CASSETFGQGRAEAFF.

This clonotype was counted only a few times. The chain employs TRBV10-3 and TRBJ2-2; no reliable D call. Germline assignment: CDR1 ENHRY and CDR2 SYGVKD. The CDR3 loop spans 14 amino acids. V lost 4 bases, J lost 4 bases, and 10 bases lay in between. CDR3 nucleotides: TGTGCCATCAGTGGCAAGGGTGGCACCGGGGAGCTGTTTTTT. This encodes CAISGKGGTGELFF.